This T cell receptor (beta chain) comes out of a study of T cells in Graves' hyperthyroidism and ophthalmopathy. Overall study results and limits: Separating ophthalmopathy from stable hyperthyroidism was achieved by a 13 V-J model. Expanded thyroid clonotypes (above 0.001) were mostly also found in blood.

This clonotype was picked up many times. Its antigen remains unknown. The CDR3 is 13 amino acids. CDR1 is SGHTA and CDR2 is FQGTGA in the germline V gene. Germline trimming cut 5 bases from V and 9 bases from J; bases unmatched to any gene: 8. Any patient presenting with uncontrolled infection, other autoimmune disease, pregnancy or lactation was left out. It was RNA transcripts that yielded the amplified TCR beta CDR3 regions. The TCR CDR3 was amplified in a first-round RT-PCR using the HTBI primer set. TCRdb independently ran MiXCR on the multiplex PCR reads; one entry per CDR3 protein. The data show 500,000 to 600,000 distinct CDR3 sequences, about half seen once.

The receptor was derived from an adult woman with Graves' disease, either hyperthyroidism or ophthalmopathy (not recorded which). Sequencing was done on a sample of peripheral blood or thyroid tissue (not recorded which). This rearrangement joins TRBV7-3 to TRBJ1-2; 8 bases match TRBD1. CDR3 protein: CASSRTGSRRYTF. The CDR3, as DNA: TGTGCCAGCAGCAGGACAGGGTCTAGGCGCTACACCTTC.